A single sample gave rise to the 14 T cell receptor beta chains below, sequenced in a study of blood T cell repertoires in COVID-19. TCRdb's table, derived via immunoSEQ multiplex PCR, lists solely in-frame clones and lacks some. The sample holds tens of thousands of clones, about 72% seen once. Sequences were obtained from PBMCs or T cells enriched from blood (not recorded which). These receptors all stem from a woman between 50 and 59 years old with acute COVID-19.

The gene calls are TRBV19 and TRBJ1-2; 11 bases align to TRBD1. The V and J ends lost 7 bases and 8 bases, in that order; junction bases with no gene match: 6. In germline, CDR1 is LNHDA, CDR2 SQIVND (reference sequence). The CDR3 is 13 residues long. CDR3 nucleotide sequence: TGTGCCAGTAAGGGACAGGGGGTTGGGGGCTACACCTTC. It codes for CASKGQGVGGYTF.

V usage is TRBV20-1 and J usage is TRBJ2-7, with D possibly being TRBD1 (6 bases). Trimming shortened V by 6 bases and J by 4 bases, and 10 bases separated the two germline ends. Germline V gives CDR1 DFQATT, CDR2 SNEGSKA (reference sequence). The CDR3 runs to 11 residues. CDR3 loop: CSARQGYEQYF. The CDR3 DNA is TGCAGTGCGCGCCAGGGGTACGAGCAGTACTTC.

The table lists this clone with a count of one. The rearrangement links TRBV5-1 to TRBJ2-3; 9 bases map to TRBD1. Germline trimming cut 2 bases from V and 3 bases from J; bases unmatched to any gene: 1. This CDR3 comprises 14 residues. Germline V gene sequence: CDR1 SGHRS, CDR2 YFSETQ. The CDR3 nucleotides read TGCGCCAGCAGCTTAGACAGGGGGACAGATACGCAGTATTTT. Translation gives CASSLDRGTDTQYF.

The gene calls are TRBV6-4 and TRBJ2-1, with TRBD1 matching 11 bases. CDR3 length: 15 amino acids. The ends lost 0 bases at V and 8 bases at J; junction bases unmatched: 3. Germline assignment: CDR1 MRHNA and CDR2 SNTAGT. The DNA for the CDR3 is TGTGCCAGCAGTGACTCGGGACAGGGGGTCGATGAGCAGTTCTTC. Translation: CASSDSGQGVDEQFF.

This chain uses TRBV11-2 with TRBJ1-6, with 10 bases that match TRBD1. Germline V gene lookup returns CDR1 SGHAT and CDR2 FQNNGV. The CDR3 has 18 amino acids. Trimming removed 5 bases from V and 0 bases from J; junction bases left unmatched: 7. This chain's CDR3 is CASSHPTGGSSYNSPLHF. The CDR3 DNA follows: TGTGCCAGCAGCCATCCGACAGGGGGCAGCTCCTATAATTCACCCCTCCACTTT.

This chain uses TRBV4-1 with TRBJ1-1; D may be TRBD1 (5 bases). Germline values: CDR1 MGHRA, CDR2 YSYEKL. V lost 4 bases, J lost 3 bases, and 15 bases lay in between. This CDR3 spans 15 amino acids. CDR3 nucleotides: TGCGCCAGCAGCCCGGGGAGGGGAATAGACACTGAAGCTTTCTTT. This gives the protein CASSPGRGIDTEAFF.

This clone has only one observation. The rearrangement links TRBV30 to TRBJ1-5; 9 bases line up with TRBD1. The CDR3 consists of 15 residues. Germline trimming cut 0 bases from V and 7 bases from J; bases unmatched to any gene: 7. The germline V gene has CDR1 GTSNPN and CDR2 SVGIG (reference sequence). CDR3 sequence reads: CAWSVRDREGQPQHF. As DNA, the CDR3 is TGTGCCTGGAGTGTACGGGACAGGGAGGGACAGCCCCAGCATTTT.

The genes are TRBV5-1 and TRBJ2-7, with 7 bases aligning to TRBD1. The CDR3 runs 13 residues. Germline loops: CDR1 SGHRS, CDR2 YFSETQ. The V and J ends lost 6 bases and 0 bases, in that order; junction bases with no gene match: 3. The CDR3: CASTRQGSYEQYF. CDR3 coding DNA: TGCGCCAGCACCCGACAGGGCTCCTACGAGCAGTACTTC.

There are a few counts of this clone. The chain combines TRBV2 with TRBJ2-7; 7 nucleotides agree with TRBD2. V lost 3 bases to trimming and J lost 0 bases; unmatched junction nucleotides: 5. This CDR3 contains 15 residues. Germline values: CDR1 SNHLY, CDR2 FYNNEI. The CDR3 sequence: CASSEVRGVSYEQYF. CDR3 in DNA: TGTGCCAGCAGTGAGGTTCGGGGGGTCTCCTACGAGCAGTACTTC.

This clone was seen only a few times. The rearrangement joins TRBV30 to TRBJ1-1; D not resolved. This CDR3 is 12 amino acids long. Germline V CDR1 and CDR2: GTSNPN, SVGIG (reference sequence). Trimming stripped 2 bases from V and 10 bases from J, with 14 bases between. The CDR3 coding sequence is TGTGCCTGGAGTTCGTTCACCCGGAGAGCTTTCTTT. Translated, it gives CAWSSFTRRAFF.

This sequence joins TRBV5-1 and TRBJ1-1, with D maybe TRBD1 (6 bases). V lost 4 bases, J lost 0 bases, and 16 bases lay in between. CDR1 and CDR2 (germline): SGHRS, YFSETQ. There are 16 residues in the CDR3. In DNA, the CDR3 is TGCGCCAGCAGCCCGGAGACAGGCCTTGTGAACACTGAAGCTTTCTTT. Its protein is CASSPETGLVNTEAFF.

The J gene is TRBJ1-3, the V gene TRBV30; D unresolved. The germline CDR1 and CDR2 sequences are GTSNPN and SVGIG (reference sequence). The germline V and J ends were trimmed by 3 bases and 0 bases, with 9 bases remaining between them. The CDR3 has 14 amino acids. The CDR3 is CAWRRLNSGNTIYF. The CDR3 DNA sequence: TGTGCCTGGAGGCGGCTTAACTCTGGAAACACCATATATTTT.

The sample holds a few counts of this clone. CDR3 protein: CASSSYGTSDVEQFF. DNA for the CDR3: TGCGCCAGCAGCTCGTACGGGACTAGCGATGTTGAGCAGTTCTTC. The J gene is TRBJ2-1, the V gene TRBV5-1, with 10 bases identical to TRBD2. The CDR3 contains 15 residues. Germline V gene lookup returns CDR1 SGHRS and CDR2 YFSETQ. With 3 bases clipped from V and 9 bases from J, the junction kept 9 bases outside the gene matches.

This clone turned up a few times. V and J are TRBV7-8 and TRBJ2-2; D gene unclear. CDR3 length: 14 amino acids. CDR1 is SGHVS, CDR2 FQNEAQ, per germline. The ends were cut back, 5 bases at V and 3 bases at J, with 10 bases in the middle. The CDR3 region is CASSHARYTGELFF. Written as DNA, the CDR3 is TGTGCCAGCAGCCACGCCCGGTACACCGGGGAGCTGTTTTTT.